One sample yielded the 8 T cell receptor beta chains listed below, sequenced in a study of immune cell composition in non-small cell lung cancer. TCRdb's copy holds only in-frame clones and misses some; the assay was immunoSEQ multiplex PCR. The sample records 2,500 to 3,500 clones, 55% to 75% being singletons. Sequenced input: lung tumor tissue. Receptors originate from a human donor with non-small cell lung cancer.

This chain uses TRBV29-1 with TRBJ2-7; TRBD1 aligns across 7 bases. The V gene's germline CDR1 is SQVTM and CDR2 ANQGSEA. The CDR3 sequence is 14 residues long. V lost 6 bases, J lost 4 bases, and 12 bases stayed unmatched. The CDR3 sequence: CSVTTDRASYEQYF. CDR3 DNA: TGCAGCGTCACTACAGACAGGGCATCATACGAGCAGTACTTC.

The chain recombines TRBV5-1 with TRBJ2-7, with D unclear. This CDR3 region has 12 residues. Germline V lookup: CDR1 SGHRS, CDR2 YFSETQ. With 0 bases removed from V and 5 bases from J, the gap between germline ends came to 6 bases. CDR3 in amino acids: CASSLDSNEQYF. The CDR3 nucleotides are TGCGCCAGCAGCTTGGACAGTAACGAGCAGTACTTC. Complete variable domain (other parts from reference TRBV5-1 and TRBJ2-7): KAGVTQTPRYLIKTRGQQVTLSCSPISGHRSVSWYQQTPGQGLQFLFEYFSETQRNKGNFPGRFSGRQFSNSRSEMNVSTLELGDSALYLCASSLDSNEQYFGPGTRLTVT.

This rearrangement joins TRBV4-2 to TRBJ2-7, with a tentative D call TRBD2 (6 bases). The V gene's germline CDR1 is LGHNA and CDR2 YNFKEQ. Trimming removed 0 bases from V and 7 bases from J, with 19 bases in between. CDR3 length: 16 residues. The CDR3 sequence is CASSQEWVVGGREQYF. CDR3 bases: TGTGCCAGCAGCCAAGAGTGGGTAGTTGGTGGGAGGGAGCAGTACTTC.

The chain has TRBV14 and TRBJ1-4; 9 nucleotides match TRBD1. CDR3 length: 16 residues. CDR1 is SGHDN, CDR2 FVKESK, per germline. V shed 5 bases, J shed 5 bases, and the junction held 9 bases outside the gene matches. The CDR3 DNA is TGTGCCAGCAGCGAGACCGGGACAGGGAAAAATGAAAAACTGTTTTTT. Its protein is CASSETGTGKNEKLFF. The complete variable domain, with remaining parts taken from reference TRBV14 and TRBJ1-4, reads EAGVTQFPSHSVIEKGQTVTLRCDPISGHDNLYWYRRVMGKEIKFLLHFVKESKQDESGMPNNRFLAERTGGTYSTLKVQPAELEDSGVYFCASSETGTGKNEKLFFGSGTQLSVL.

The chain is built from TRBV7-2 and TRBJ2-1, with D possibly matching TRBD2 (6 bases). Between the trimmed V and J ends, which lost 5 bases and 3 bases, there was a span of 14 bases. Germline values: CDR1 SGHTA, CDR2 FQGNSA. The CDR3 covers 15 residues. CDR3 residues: CASSRDGGVYNEQFF. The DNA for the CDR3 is TGTGCCAGCAGCCGGGATGGCGGGGTCTACAATGAGCAGTTCTTC.

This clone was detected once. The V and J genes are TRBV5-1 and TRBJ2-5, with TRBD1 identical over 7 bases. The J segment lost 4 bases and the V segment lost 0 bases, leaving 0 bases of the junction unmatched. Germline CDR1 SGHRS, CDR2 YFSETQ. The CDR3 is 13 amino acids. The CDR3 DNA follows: TGCGCCAGCAGCTTGGGACAGGGAGAGACCCAGTACTTC. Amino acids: CASSLGQGETQYF.

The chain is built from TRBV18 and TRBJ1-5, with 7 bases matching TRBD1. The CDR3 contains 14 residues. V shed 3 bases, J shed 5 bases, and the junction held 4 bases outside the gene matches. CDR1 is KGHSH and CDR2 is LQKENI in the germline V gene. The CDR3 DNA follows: TGTGCCAGCTCACCTCGCAGGGGGGATCAGCCCCAGCATTTT. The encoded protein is CASSPRRGDQPQHF.

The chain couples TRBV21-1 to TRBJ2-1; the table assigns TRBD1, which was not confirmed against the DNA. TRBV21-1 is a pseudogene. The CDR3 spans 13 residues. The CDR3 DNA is TGTGCCAGACGACAGGGGTACGACAATGAGCAGTTCTTC. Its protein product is CARRQGYDNEQFF.